Following are 12 T cell receptor beta chains from one sample sequenced in a study of human T cells and chemical hapten exposure. Time point given: pre-sensitization, week 0. Treatment specified: therapeutic diphenylcyclopropenone sensitization with weekly scalp DPC. TCRdb re-derived calls from the RACE reads in MiXCR, one entry per CDR3 protein. The sample lists about 260,000 distinct CDR3 sequences, around 9.3% seen once, with 2% to 3% in the top ten. Material: whole blood, obtained in connection with sensitization to the hapten diphenylcyclopropenone (DPC). All receptors come from a woman between 40 and 55 years old with alopecia areata. Some clones in this sample may be carry-over from other donors' samples.

The chain recombines TRBV6-6 with TRBJ1-6, with D possibly being TRBD1 (6 bases). The CDR3 is 17 amino acids. Trimming removed 5 bases from V and 5 bases from J, with 19 bases in between. Germline V gene data show CDR1 as MNHNY and CDR2 as SVGAGI (reference sequence). The CDR3 region is CASSRTSRGVDNSPLHF. CDR3 sequence (DNA): TGTGCCAGCAGTCGAACCTCCAGGGGTGTAGATAATTCACCCCTCCACTTT.

This sequence joins TRBV7-9 and TRBJ2-3, with D perhaps matching TRBD1 (6 bases). The ends were cut back, 5 bases at V and 2 bases at J, with 14 bases in the middle. CDR1 and CDR2 from the germline V gene are SEHNR and FQNEAQ (reference sequence). The CDR3 totals 15 residues. CDR3 in DNA: TGTGCCAGCAGCACCCCTAACAGGGCCACAGATACGCAGTATTTT. The encoded protein is CASSTPNRATDTQYF.

The chain joins TRBV5-1 to TRBJ2-7, with 7 bases identical to TRBD1. The CDR3 has 16 residues. Germline V CDR1 and CDR2: SGHRS, YFSETQ. Losses at the gene ends were 0 bases for V and 0 bases for J; bases not matched to a gene: 6. The CDR3 sequence is CASSLEGGGSSYEQYF. In DNA, the CDR3 is TGCGCCAGCAGCTTGGAAGGGGGCGGAAGCTCCTACGAGCAGTACTTC.

This clonotype occurred many times. The chain recombines TRBV12-3 or TRBV12-4 with TRBJ2-7; no definite D call. The CDR3 is made up of 13 amino acids. The V end lost 3 bases, the J end lost 0 bases, and 6 bases lay between the germline ends. In DNA form, the CDR3 reads TGTGCCAGCAGTTTTCAGGACTCCTACGAGCAGTACTTC. Encoded protein: CASSFQDSYEQYF.

The chain combines TRBV12-3 or TRBV12-4 with TRBJ2-3; D may correspond to TRBD1 or TRBD2 (5 bases each). V lost 5 bases, J lost 4 bases, and 19 bases lay in between. The CDR3 is 16 residues long. As DNA, the CDR3 is TGTGCCAGCAGTCCCGAGGGACCTAACCAACCAGATACGCAGTATTTT. Its translation is CASSPEGPNQPDTQYF.

This clonotype was detected ten times or more. This chain links TRBV3-1 with TRBJ2-5, with unresolved D. Germline V gives CDR1 LGHDT, CDR2 YNNKEL (reference sequence). CDR3 length: 13 residues. The V and J ends lost 2 bases and 4 bases respectively, with 8 bases between them. CDR3 DNA sequence: TGTGCCAGCAGCCAAAACCCCGGAGAGACCCAGTACTTC. This codes for CASSQNPGETQYF.

This clonotype occurred a few times. J is TRBJ2-2 and V is TRBV24-1, with D perhaps matching TRBD2 (6 bases). Looked up from germline, CDR1 is KGHDR and CDR2 is SFDVKD. CDR3 length equals 13 residues. The V end lost 7 bases, the J end lost 6 bases, and 11 bases lay between the germline ends. CDR3 in amino acids: CATSGRGSGELFF. DNA for the CDR3: TGTGCCACCAGCGGGAGAGGTTCCGGGGAGCTGTTTTTT.

This clonotype was seen ten or more times. The genes are TRBV6-2 or TRBV6-3 and TRBJ2-3; 8 positions agree with TRBD1. Looked up from germline, CDR1 is MNHEY and CDR2 is SVGEGT. The CDR3 loop spans 11 amino acids. J lost 6 bases, V lost 8 bases, and 1 base had no gene match. The CDR3 nucleotides are TGTGCCAGCGGGGACAGGGATACGCAGTATTTT. Translated, it gives CASGDRDTQYF.

This clonotype was observed many times. The chain combines TRBV10-3 with TRBJ2-3; D unclear. CDR3 length: 13 amino acids. The germline CDR1 and CDR2 sequences are ENHRY and SYGVKD. V was cut by 4 bases and J by 3 bases, with 8 bases left in between. CDR3 sequence reads: CAISAGTTDTQYF. The CDR3 DNA is TGTGCCATCAGTGCCGGCACGACAGATACGCAGTATTTT.

This rearrangement joins TRBV29-1 to TRBJ2-5, with TRBD1 matching over 7 bases. The CDR3 sequence is 13 residues long. The germline CDR1 and CDR2 sequences are SQVTM and ANQGSEA. The ends lost 6 bases at V and 2 bases at J; junction bases unmatched: 6. This CDR3 is CSVLRDRQETQYF. The CDR3 nucleotides are TGCAGCGTCCTCAGGGACAGACAAGAGACCCAGTACTTC.

The rearrangement links TRBV25-1 to TRBJ2-7; TRBD1 might be the D (6 bases). The CDR3 is made up of 17 amino acids. Looked up from germline, CDR1 is MGHDK and CDR2 is SYGVNS. The V and J ends lost 4 bases and 3 bases respectively, with 22 bases between them. For the CDR3, the DNA is TGTGCCAGCAGTGTACTATCGAAACAGGGTCCGTACTACGAGCAGTACTTC. Its translation is CASSVLSKQGPYYEQYF.

The sample holds a few counts of this clonotype. For the CDR3, the DNA is TGTGCCAGCAAGGCCATCGGGATTTATAGCAATCAGCCCCAGCATTTT. It yields the protein CASKAIGIYSNQPQHF. V usage is TRBV27 and J usage is TRBJ1-5; the D is unclear. CDR3 length equals 16 residues. V was trimmed by 7 bases and J by 0 bases, leaving 16 bases between them. The germline V gene has CDR1 MNHEY and CDR2 SMNVEV (reference sequence).